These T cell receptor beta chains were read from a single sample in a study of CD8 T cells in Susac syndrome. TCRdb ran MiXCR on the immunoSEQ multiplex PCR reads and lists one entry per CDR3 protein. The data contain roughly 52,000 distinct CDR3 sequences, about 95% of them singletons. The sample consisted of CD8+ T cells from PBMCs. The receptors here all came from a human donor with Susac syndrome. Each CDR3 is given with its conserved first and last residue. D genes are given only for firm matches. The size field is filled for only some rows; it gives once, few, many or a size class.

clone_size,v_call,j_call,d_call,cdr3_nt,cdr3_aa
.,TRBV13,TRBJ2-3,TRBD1,TGTGCCAGCAGCTTAGGAGGGGGCGATCCTACAGATACGCAGTATTTT,CASSLGGGDPTDTQYF
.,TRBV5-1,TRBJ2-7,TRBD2,TGCGCCAGCAGCGGGCGAGGAGCGGGGGGGGACGAGCAGTACTTC,CASSGRGAGGDEQYF
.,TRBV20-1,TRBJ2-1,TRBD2,TGCAGTGCAGTCCTGGGACTAGCGGGAAACAATGAGCAGTTCTTC,CSAVLGLAGNNEQFF
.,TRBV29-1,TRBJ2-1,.,TGCAGCGTTGTCCGTAATGAGCAGTTCTTC,CSVVRNEQFF
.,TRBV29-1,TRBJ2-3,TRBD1,TGCAGCGTTGAAGGATACGGGACAGGGGGAGCAGATACGCAGTATTTT,CSVEGYGTGGADTQYF
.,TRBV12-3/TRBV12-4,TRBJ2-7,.,TGTGCCAGCAGTTCCCCAGGGGTTGGCGAGCAGTACTTC,CASSSPGVGEQYF
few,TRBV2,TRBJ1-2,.,TGTGCCAGCAGTGTGGGCGGAGACTATGGCTACACCTTC,CASSVGGDYGYTF
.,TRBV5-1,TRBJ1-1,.,TGCGCCAGCAGCCTTGGTCGAGCGTTGAACACTGAAGCTTTCTTT,CASSLGRALNTEAFF
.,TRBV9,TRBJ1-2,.,TGTGCCAGCAGCGTAGGACAGCTAAACTATGGCTACACCTTC,CASSVGQLNYGYTF
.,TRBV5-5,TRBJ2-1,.,TGTGCCAGCAGCTTGGAGGCACGCTCCTACAATGAGCAGTTCTTC,CASSLEARSYNEQFF
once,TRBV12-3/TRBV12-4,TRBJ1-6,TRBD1,TGTGCCAGCAGTTTAAGACAGGGGAATTCACCCCTCCACTTT,CASSLRQGNSPLHF
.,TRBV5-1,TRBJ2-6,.,TGCGCCAGCAGCTTGGCCTTAGCGACTGGGGCCAACGTCCTGACTTTC,CASSLALATGANVLTF
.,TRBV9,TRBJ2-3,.,TGTGCCAGCAGCGTCAGGGAAAGCACAGATACGCAGTATTTT,CASSVRESTDTQYF
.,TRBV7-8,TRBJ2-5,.,TGTGCCAGCAGCTCACGAGTCACGGAGACCCAGTACTTC,CASSSRVTETQYF
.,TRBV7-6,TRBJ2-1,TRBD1,TGTGCCAGCAGCTTAGCGGCAGGGGGCAATTTTGAGCAGTTCTTC,CASSLAAGGNFEQFF
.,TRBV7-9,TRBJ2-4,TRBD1,TGTGCCAGCAGTCCCGGGACAGGGGGCGTCATTCAGTACTTC,CASSPGTGGVIQYF